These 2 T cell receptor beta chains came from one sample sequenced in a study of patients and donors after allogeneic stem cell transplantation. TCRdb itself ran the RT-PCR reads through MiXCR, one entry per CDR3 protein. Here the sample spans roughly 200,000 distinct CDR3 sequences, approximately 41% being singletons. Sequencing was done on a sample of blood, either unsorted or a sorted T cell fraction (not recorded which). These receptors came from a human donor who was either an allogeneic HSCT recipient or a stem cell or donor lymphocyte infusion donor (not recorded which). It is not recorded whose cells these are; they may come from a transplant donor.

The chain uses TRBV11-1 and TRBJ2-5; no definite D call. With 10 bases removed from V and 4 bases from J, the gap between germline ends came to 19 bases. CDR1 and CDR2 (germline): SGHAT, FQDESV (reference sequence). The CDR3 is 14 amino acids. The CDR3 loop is CATTGGPKRETQYF. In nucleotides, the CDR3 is TGTGCCACCACCGGCGGTCCAAAACGAGAGACCCAGTACTTC.

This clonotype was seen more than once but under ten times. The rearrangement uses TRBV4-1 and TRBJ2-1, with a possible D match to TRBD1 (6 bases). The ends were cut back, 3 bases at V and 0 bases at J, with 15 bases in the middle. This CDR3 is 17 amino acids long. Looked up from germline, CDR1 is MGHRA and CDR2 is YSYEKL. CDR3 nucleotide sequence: TGCGCCAGCAGCCAGGGGGACACCCTCAGCTCCTACAATGAGCAGTTCTTC. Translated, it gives CASSQGDTLSSYNEQFF.